The clone carrying this TCR beta chain occurred a few times. The antigen remains unidentified. The CDR3 is 13 amino acids. Germline V CDR1 and CDR2: MGHDK, SYGVNS. The germline V and J ends were trimmed by 6 bases and 10 bases, with 17 bases remaining between them. This sample is drawn from a study of cytomegalovirus exposure and HLA in healthy donors. Study-level information: In a previous analysis, 117 million unique TCR beta sequences were found from 150 million to 200 million T cells.

Vbeta (60) and Jbeta (13) primers were used in the PCR. Sequencing was performed with immunoSEQ multiplex PCR; in TCRdb, only in-frame clones are kept and a portion is missing. The repertoire consists of about 140,000 clones, with more than 75% occurring once and the leading ten covering 5% to 5.5%. Findings and limits, study-wide: Later work associated around 18,000 TCR beta sequences with HLA alleles at 0.05 false discovery rate. Roughly uniform depth of sequencing across donors was assumed in presence/absence analyses.

This TCR was sampled from a male donor in good health and CMV-seronegative. The chain carries TRBV25-1 and TRBJ2-3; D gene uncertain. The sequenced material came from PBMCs. For the CDR3, the DNA is TGTGCCAGCAGACAAGGCGCGGCAGAGGCGCAGTATTTT. Translation: CASRQGAAEAQYF.